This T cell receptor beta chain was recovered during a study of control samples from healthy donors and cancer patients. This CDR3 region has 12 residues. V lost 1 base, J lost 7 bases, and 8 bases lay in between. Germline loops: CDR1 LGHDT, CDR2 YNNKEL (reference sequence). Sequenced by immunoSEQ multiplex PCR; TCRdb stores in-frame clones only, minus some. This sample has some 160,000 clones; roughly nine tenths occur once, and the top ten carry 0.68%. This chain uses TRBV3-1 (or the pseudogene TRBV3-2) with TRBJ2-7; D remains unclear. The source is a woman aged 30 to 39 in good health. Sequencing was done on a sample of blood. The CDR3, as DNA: TGTGCCAGCAGCCAAGCCCGAAGGGAGCAGTACTTC. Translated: CASSQARREQYF.